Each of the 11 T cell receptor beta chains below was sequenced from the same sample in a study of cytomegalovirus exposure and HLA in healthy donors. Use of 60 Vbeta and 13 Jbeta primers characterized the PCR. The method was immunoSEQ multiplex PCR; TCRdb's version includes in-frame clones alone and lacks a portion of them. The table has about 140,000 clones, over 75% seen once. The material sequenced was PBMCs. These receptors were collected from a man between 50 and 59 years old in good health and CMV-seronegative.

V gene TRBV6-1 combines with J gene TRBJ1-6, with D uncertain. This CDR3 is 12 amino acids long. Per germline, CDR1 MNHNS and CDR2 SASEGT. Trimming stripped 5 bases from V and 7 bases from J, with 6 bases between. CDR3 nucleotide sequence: TGTGCCAGCAGTCCCTCCAATTCACCCCTCCACTTT. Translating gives CASSPSNSPLHF.

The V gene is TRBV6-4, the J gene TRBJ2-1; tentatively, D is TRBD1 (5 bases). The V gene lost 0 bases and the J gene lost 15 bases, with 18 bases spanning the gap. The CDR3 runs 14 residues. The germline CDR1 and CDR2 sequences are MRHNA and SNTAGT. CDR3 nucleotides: TGTGCCAGCAGTGACTCGGGGCAGGACCTTCCAAGGTTCTTC. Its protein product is CASSDSGQDLPRFF.

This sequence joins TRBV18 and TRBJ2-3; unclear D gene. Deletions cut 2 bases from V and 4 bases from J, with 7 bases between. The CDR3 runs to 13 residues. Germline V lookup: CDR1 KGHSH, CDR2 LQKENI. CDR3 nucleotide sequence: TGTGCCAGCTCACCAATAGCTGCAGATACGCAGTATTTT. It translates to CASSPIAADTQYF.

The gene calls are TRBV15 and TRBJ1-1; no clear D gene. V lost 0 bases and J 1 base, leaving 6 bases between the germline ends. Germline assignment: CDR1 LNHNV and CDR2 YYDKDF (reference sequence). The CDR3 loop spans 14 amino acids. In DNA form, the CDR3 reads TGTGCCACCAGCAGAGATAACAGGAACACTGAAGCTTTCTTT. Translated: CATSRDNRNTEAFF.

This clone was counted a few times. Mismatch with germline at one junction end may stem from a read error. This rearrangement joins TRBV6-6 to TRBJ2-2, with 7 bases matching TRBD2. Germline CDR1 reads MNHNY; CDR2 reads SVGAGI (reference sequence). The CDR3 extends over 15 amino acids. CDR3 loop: CASAGLTANTGELFF. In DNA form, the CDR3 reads TGCGCCTCAGCGGGACTCACTGCGAACACCGGGGAGCTGTTTTTT.

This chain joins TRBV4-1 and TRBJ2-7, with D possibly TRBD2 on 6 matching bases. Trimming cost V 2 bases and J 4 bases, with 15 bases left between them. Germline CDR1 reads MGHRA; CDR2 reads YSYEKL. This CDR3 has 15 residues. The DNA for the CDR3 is TGCGCCAGCAGCCAACTGTCGGGAGCTCCGTACGAGCAGTACTTC. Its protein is CASSQLSGAPYEQYF.

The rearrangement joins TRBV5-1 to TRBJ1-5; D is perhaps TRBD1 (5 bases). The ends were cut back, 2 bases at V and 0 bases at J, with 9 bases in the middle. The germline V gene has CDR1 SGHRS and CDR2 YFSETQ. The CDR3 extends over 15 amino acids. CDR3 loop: CASSFKGDSNQPQHF. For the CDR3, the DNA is TGCGCCAGCAGCTTTAAAGGGGATAGCAATCAGCCCCAGCATTTT.

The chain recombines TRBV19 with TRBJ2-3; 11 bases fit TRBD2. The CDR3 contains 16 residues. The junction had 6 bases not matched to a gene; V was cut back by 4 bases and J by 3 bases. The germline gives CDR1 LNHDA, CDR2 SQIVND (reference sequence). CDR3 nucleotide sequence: TGTGCCAGTAGTACCTCACTAGCGGGAGAAACAGATACGCAGTATTTT. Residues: CASSTSLAGETDTQYF.

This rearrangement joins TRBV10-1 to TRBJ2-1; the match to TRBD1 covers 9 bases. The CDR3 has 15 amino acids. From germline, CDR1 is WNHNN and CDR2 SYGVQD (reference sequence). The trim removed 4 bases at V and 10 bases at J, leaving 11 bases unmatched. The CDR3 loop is CASSAGGQGPREQFF. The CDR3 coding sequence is TGCGCCAGCAGTGCGGGGGGACAGGGACCGAGAGAGCAGTTCTTC.

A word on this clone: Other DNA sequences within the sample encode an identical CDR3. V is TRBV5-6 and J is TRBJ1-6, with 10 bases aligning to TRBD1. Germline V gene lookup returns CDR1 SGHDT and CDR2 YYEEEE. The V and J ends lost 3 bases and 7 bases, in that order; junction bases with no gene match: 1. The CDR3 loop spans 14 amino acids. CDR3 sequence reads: CASSWGQGNSPLHF. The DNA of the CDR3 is TGTGCCAGCAGCTGGGGACAGGGGAATTCACCCCTCCACTTT.

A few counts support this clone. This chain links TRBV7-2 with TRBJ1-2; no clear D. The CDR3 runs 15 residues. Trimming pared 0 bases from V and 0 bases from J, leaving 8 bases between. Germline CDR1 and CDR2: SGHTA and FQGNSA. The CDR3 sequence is CASSLARTANYGYTF. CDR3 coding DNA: TGTGCCAGCAGCTTAGCGAGAACGGCTAACTATGGCTACACCTTC.